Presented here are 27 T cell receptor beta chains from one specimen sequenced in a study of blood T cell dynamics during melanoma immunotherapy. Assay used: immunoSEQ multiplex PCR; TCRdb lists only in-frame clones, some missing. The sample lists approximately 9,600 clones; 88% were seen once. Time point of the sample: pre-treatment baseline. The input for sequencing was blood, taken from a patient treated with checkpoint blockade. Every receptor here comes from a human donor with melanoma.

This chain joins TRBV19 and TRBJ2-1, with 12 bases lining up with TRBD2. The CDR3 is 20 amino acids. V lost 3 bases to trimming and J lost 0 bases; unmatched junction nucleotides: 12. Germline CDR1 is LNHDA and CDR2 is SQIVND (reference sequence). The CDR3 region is CASSIFGTSGGRSSYNEQFF. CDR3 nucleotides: TGTGCCAGTAGTATTTTTGGTACTAGCGGGGGGCGAAGCTCCTACAATGAGCAGTTCTTC.

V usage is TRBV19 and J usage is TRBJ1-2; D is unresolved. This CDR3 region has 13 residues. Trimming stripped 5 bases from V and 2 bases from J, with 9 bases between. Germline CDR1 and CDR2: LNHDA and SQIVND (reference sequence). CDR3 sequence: CASSWGGNYGYTF. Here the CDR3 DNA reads TGTGCCAGTAGTTGGGGAGGGAACTATGGCTACACCTTC.

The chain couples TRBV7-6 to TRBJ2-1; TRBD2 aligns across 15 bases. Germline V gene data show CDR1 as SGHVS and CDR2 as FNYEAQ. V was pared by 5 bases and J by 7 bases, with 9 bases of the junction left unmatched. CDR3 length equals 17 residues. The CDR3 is CASSDRTSGRARNEQFF. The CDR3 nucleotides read TGTGCCAGCAGCGATCGGACTAGCGGGAGGGCCCGGAATGAGCAGTTCTTC.

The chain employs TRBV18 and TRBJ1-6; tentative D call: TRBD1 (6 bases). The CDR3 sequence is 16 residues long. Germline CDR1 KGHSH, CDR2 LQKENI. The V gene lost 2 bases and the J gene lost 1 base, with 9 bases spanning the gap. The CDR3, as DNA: TGTGCCAGCTCACCAGCCCAGGGGTCCTATAATTCACCCCTCCACTTT. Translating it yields CASSPAQGSYNSPLHF.

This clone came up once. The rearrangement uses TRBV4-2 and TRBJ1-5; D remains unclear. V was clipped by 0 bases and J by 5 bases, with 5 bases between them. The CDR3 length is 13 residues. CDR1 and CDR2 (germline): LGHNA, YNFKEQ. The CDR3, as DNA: TGTGCCAGCAGCCAAGATTGGGATCAGCCCCAGCATTTT. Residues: CASSQDWDQPQHF.

The CDR3: CAWSPINEQFF. In nucleotides, the CDR3 is TGTGCCTGGAGTCCTATCAATGAGCAGTTCTTC. J is TRBJ2-1 and V is TRBV30; no definite D call. The germline CDR1 and CDR2 sequences are GTSNPN and SVGIG (reference sequence). V was trimmed by 2 bases and J by 6 bases, leaving 5 bases between them. The CDR3 totals 11 residues.

DNA of the CDR3: TGCAGCGTTGCGCGATCCGGGGAGCTGTTTTTT. Protein product: CSVARSGELFF. The rearrangement joins TRBV29-1 to TRBJ2-2; D call uncertain. Trimming cost V 4 bases and J 6 bases, with 6 bases left between them. CDR1 and CDR2 (germline): SQVTM, ANQGSEA. The CDR3 length is 11 residues.

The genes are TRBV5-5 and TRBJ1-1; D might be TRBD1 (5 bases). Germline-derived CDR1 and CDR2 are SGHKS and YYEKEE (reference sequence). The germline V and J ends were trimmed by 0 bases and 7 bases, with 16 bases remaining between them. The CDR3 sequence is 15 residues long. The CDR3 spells CASSLGPRVQGEAFF. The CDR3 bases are TGTGCCAGCAGCTTGGGGCCCAGGGTGCAAGGTGAAGCTTTCTTT.

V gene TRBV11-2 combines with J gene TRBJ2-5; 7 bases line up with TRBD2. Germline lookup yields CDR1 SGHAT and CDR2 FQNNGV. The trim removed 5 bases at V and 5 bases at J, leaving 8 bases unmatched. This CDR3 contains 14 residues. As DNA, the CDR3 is TGTGCCAGCAGCCTACGGACTAGATTGGAGACCCAGTACTTC. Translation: CASSLRTRLETQYF.

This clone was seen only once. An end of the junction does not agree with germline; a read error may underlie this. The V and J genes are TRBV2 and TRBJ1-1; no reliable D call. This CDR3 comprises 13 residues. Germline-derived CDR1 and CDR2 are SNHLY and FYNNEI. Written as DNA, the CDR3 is TGTGCCAGCAGCGAAGGCACGAGCACTGAAGCTTTCTTT. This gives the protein CASSEGTSTEAFF.

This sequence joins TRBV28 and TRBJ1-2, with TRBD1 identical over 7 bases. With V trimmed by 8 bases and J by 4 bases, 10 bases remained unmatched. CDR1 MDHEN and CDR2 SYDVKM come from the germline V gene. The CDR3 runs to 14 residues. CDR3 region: CASRGTGASYGYTF. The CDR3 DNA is TGTGCCAGCCGGGGTACAGGGGCGAGCTATGGCTACACCTTC.

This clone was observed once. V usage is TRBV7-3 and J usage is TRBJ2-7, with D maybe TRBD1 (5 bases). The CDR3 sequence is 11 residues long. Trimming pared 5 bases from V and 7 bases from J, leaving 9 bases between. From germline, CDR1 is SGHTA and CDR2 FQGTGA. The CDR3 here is CASSLYREQYV. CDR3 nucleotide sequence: TGTGCCAGCAGCCTTTACAGGGAGCAGTACGTC.

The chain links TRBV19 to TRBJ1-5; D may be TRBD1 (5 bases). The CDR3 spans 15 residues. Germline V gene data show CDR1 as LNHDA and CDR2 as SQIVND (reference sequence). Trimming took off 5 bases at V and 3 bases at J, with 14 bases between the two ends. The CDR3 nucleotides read TGTGCCAGTAGTCTTCGGACATTTAACAATCAGCCCCAGCATTTT. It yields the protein CASSLRTFNNQPQHF.

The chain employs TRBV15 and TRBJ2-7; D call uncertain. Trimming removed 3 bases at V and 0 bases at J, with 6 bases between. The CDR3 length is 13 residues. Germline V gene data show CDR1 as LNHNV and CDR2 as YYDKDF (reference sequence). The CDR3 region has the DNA TGTGCCACCAGCAGCGCAGACTCCTACGAGCAGTACGTC. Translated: CATSSADSYEQYV.

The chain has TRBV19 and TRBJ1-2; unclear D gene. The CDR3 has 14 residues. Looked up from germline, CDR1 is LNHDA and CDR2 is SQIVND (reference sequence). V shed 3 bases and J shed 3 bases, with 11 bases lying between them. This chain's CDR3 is CASSIPHIHYGYTF. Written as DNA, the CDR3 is TGTGCCAGTAGTATTCCTCACATCCACTATGGCTACACCTTC.

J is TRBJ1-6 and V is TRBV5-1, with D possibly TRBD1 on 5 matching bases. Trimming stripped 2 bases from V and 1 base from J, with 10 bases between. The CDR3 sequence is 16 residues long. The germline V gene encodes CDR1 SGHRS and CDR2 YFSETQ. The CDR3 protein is CASSFLGESYNSPLHF. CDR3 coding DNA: TGCGCCAGCAGCTTTTTAGGGGAGTCCTATAATTCACCCCTCCACTTT.

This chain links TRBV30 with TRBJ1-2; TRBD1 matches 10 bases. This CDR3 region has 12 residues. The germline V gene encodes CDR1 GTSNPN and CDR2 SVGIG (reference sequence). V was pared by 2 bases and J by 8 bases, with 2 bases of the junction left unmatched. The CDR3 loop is CAWSSTGGGYTF. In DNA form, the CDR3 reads TGTGCCTGGAGTTCGACAGGGGGCGGCTACACCTTC.

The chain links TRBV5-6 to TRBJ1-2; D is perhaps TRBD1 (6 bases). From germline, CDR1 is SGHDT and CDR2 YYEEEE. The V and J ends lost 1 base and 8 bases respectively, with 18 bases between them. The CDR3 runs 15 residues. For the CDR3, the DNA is TGTGCCAGCAGCTTGCCGGAATTAGACAGGAGCGGCTACACCTTC. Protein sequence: CASSLPELDRSGYTF.

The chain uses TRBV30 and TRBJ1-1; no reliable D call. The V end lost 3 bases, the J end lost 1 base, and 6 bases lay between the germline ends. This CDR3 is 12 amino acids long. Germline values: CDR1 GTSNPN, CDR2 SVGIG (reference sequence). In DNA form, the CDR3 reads TGTGCCTGGAGGCGAAGGAACACTGAAGCTTTCTTT. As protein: CAWRRRNTEAFF.

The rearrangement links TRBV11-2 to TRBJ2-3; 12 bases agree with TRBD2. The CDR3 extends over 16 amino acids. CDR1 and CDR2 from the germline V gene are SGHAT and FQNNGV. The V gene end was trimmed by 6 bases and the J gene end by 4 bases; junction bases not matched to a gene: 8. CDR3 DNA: TGTGCCAGCAGGCCATATGCTAGCGGGGGGGCAGATACGCAGTATTTT. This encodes CASRPYASGGADTQYF.

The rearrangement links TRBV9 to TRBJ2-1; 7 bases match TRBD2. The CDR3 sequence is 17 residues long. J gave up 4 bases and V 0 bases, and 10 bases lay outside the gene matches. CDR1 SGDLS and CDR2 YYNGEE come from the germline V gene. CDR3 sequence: CASSVAGGSGAYNEQFF. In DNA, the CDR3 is TGTGCCAGCAGCGTAGCTGGTGGGAGCGGGGCTTACAATGAGCAGTTCTTC. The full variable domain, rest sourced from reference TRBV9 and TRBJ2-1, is DSGVTQTPKHLITATGQRVTLRCSPRSGDLSVYWYQQSLDQGLQFLIQYYNGEERAKGNILERFSAQQFPDLHSELNLSSLELGDSALYFCASSVAGGSGAYNEQFFGPGTRLTVL.

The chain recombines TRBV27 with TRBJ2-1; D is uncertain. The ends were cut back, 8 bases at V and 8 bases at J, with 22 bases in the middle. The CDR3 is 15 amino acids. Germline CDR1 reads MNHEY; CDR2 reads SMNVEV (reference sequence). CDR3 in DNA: TGTGCCAGCGCTTTGCGAACCCCAGATTCGGATGAGCAGTTCTTC. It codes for CASALRTPDSDEQFF.

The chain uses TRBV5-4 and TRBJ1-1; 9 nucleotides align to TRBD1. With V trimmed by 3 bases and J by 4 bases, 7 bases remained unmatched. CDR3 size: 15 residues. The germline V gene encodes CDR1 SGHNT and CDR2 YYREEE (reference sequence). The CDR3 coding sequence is TGTGCCAGCAGCTCACCGGGACAGGGATTCACTGAAGCTTTCTTT. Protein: CASSSPGQGFTEAFF.

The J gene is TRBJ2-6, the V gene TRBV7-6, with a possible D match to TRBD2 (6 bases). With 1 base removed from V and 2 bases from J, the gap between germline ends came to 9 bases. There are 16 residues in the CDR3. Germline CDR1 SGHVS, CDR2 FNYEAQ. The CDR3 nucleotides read TGTGCCAGCAGCTTAGGGGGGGTGACTGGGGCCAACGTCCTGACTTTC. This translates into CASSLGGVTGANVLTF.

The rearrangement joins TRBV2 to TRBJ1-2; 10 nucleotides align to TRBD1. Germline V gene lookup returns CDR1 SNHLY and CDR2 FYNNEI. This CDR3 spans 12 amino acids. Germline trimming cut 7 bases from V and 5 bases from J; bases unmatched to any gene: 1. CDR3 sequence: CASKDRGYGYTF. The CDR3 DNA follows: TGTGCCAGCAAGGACAGGGGGTATGGCTACACCTTC.

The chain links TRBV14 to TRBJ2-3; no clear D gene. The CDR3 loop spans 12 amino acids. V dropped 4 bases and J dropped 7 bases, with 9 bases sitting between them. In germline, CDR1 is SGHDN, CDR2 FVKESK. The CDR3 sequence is CASSPLAYTQYF. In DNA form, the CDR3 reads TGTGCCAGCAGCCCCCTGGCATATACGCAGTATTTT.

The chain's CDR3 is CSARRQETQYF. DNA of the CDR3: TGCAGTGCTAGGCGTCAAGAGACCCAGTACTTC. The chain employs TRBV20-1 and TRBJ2-5; D gene uncertain. Trimming took off 3 bases at V and 2 bases at J, with 4 bases between the two ends. The CDR3 is 11 residues long. Germline CDR1 and CDR2: DFQATT and SNEGSKA (reference sequence).